These T cell receptor beta chains were read from a single sample in a study of OX40 agonist ivuxolimab in advanced cancers. Clones were read by immunoSEQ multiplex PCR, and TCRdb kept only the in-frame ones, dropping some. The profile shows about 89,000 clones, 70% to 90% of them singletons. This specimen consisted of CD4+ or CD8+ T cells sorted from blood, obtained in a trial of the OX40 agonist ivuxolimab. Every receptor here comes from an adult with an advanced solid tumor such as melanoma, head and neck, liver or kidney cancer. CDR3s include the opening cysteine and the closing phenylalanine or tryptophan. Fields, in order: CDR3 protein, CDR3 DNA, clone size, V gene, J gene, D gene. A D gene is named only where the DNA matches it firmly. The listing skips clone size in some rows; elsewhere it reads once, few, many or a size class.

CDR3: CSASRNEAFF
DNA: TGCAGTGCTAGCAGAAACGAAGCTTTCTTT
size: -
V: TRBV20-1
J: TRBJ1-1
D: -

CDR3: CASSAGTTSGGAGETQYF
DNA: TGTGCCAGCAGCGCAGGGACGACTAGCGGGGGGGCCGGGGAGACCCAGTACTTC
size: -
V: TRBV9
J: TRBJ2-5
D: TRBD2

CDR3: CASSPPSGGANDEQFF
DNA: TGTGCCAGCTCACCACCGAGCGGGGGGGCTAATGATGAGCAGTTCTTC
size: -
V: TRBV18
J: TRBJ2-1
D: TRBD2

CDR3: CASKGGGPDTQYF
DNA: TGTGCCAGCAAGGGCGGGGGCCCTGATACGCAGTATTTT
size: once
V: TRBV5-4
J: TRBJ2-3
D: -

CDR3: CASSQRTSGAYYNEQFF
DNA: TGCGCCAGCAGCCAAAGGACTAGCGGGGCATACTACAATGAGCAGTTCTTC
size: -
V: TRBV4-1
J: TRBJ2-1
D: TRBD2

CDR3: CASSPGLTNAEAFF
DNA: TGTGCCAGCTCACCGGGACTAACCAACGCTGAAGCTTTCTTT
size: -
V: TRBV18
J: TRBJ1-1
D: -

CDR3: CASSLSGTDNSPLHF
DNA: TGTGCCAGCAGTCTAAGCGGGACAGATAATTCACCCCTCCACTTT
size: once
V: TRBV6-4
J: TRBJ1-6
D: TRBD1

CDR3: CASSESKGWMSISPLHF
DNA: TGCGCCAGCAGTGAGTCGAAAGGGTGGATGAGCATCTCACCCCTCCACTTT
size: -
V: TRBV10-2
J: TRBJ1-6
D: -

CDR3: CAIRIDGQARGGYTF
DNA: TGTGCCATCAGAATCGACGGGCAGGCCCGGGGTGGCTACACCTTC
size: few
V: TRBV10-3
J: TRBJ1-2
D: -

CDR3: CAWSVRRAGHYTF
DNA: TGTGCCTGGAGTGTACGGAGGGCAGGGCACTACACCTTC
size: -
V: TRBV30
J: TRBJ1-2
D: -

CDR3: CAISEQDRAFKNIQYF
DNA: TGTGCCATCAGTGAACAAGACAGGGCATTCAAAAACATTCAGTACTTC
size: -
V: TRBV10-3
J: TRBJ2-4
D: TRBD1

CDR3: CASSPPRTSGYNEQFF
DNA: TGTGCCAGCTCACCACCGAGGACTAGCGGATACAATGAGCAGTTCTTC
size: -
V: TRBV18
J: TRBJ2-1
D: TRBD2

CDR3: CAISTRDRSTDTQYF
DNA: TGTGCCATCAGCACCCGGGACAGAAGCACAGATACGCAGTATTTT
size: -
V: TRBV10-3
J: TRBJ2-3
D: TRBD1

CDR3: CASSLARGGGNTIYF
DNA: TGTGCCAGCAGCTTAGCCCGCGGCGGTGGAAACACCATATATTTT
size: -
V: TRBV7-9
J: TRBJ1-3
D: -

CDR3: CASSASPGETQYF
DNA: TGTGCCAGCAGCGCCTCCCCGGGGGAGACCCAGTACTTC
size: -
V: TRBV9
J: TRBJ2-5
D: -

CDR3: CASSTSSGTYGYTF
DNA: TGTGCCAGTAGTACGTCAAGCGGGACATATGGCTACACCTTC
size: -
V: TRBV19
J: TRBJ1-2
D: -

CDR3: CASKQGSGNTIYF
DNA: TGTGCCAGCAAACAGGGATCCGGAAACACCATATATTTT
size: -
V: TRBV18
J: TRBJ1-3
D: -

CDR3: CASKEDGQNTEAFF
DNA: TGTGCCAGCAAAGAGGACGGTCAGAACACTGAAGCTTTCTTT
size: few
V: TRBV6-1
J: TRBJ1-1
D: -

CDR3: CASRGRRGQPSEQFF
DNA: TGTGCCAGCAGAGGGAGACGGGGCCAACCAAGTGAGCAGTTCTTC
size: -
V: TRBV7-8
J: TRBJ2-1
D: -

CDR3: CASRPGALLVETQYF
DNA: TGCGCCAGCCGCCCAGGGGCCCTCTTGGTAGAGACCCAGTACTTC
size: -
V: TRBV5-1
J: TRBJ2-5
D: -

CDR3: CASSIGNTGELFF
DNA: TGTGCCAGTAGTATAGGCAACACCGGGGAGCTGTTTTTT
size: -
V: TRBV19
J: TRBJ2-2
D: -

CDR3: CASIRGGVGEQFF
DNA: TGTGCCAGCATTCGGGGGGGGGTTGGTGAGCAGTTCTTC
size: -
V: TRBV6-1
J: TRBJ2-1
D: TRBD2

CDR3: CASSVRQGDTQYF
DNA: TGTGCCAGCAGCGTCCGACAGGGGGATACGCAGTATTTT
size: -
V: TRBV5-4
J: TRBJ2-3
D: TRBD1

CDR3: CATSRAGTSGYNRETQYF
DNA: TGTGCCACCAGCAGGGCAGGGACTAGCGGGTACAACCGGGAGACCCAGTACTTC
size: -
V: TRBV15
J: TRBJ2-5
D: TRBD2

CDR3: CASSDGQRNSPLHF
DNA: TGTGCCAGCAGCGATGGACAGCGAAATTCACCCCTCCACTTT
size: -
V: TRBV5-4
J: TRBJ1-6
D: -

CDR3: CASSDVPDRGQAAFF
DNA: TGTGCCAGCAGTGACGTCCCAGACAGGGGGCAAGCAGCTTTCTTT
size: -
V: TRBV6-1
J: TRBJ1-1
D: TRBD1

CDR3: CASSVQQGSYEQYF
DNA: TGTGCCAGCAGCGTCCAACAGGGATCCTACGAGCAGTACTTC
size: -
V: TRBV2
J: TRBJ2-7
D: -

CDR3: CASSKKGRDGNIQYF
DNA: TGTGCCAGCAGCAAAAAAGGTAGGGATGGAAACATTCAGTACTTC
size: -
V: TRBV21-1
J: TRBJ2-4
D: -

CDR3: CASSLPGNNYGYTF
DNA: TGCGCCAGCAGCTTACCCGGCAATAACTATGGCTACACCTTC
size: -
V: TRBV5-1
J: TRBJ1-2
D: -

CDR3: CAWNPHPYGYTF
DNA: TGTGCCTGGAATCCCCATCCCTATGGCTACACCTTC
size: -
V: TRBV30
J: TRBJ1-2
D: -

CDR3: CASSLADRVSGMNTEAFF
DNA: TGTGCCAGCAGCTTGGCCGATAGGGTCAGCGGCATGAACACTGAAGCTTTCTTT
size: -
V: TRBV5-5
J: TRBJ1-1
D: -

CDR3: CASSESLGSGNTIYF
DNA: TGCGCCAGCAGTGAGTCGTTGGGATCTGGAAACACCATATATTTT
size: -
V: TRBV10-1
J: TRBJ1-3
D: -

CDR3: CASSVISAGLGNTEAFF
DNA: TGTGCCAGCAGTGTCATAAGTGCCGGCTTGGGGAACACTGAAGCTTTCTTT
size: -
V: TRBV27
J: TRBJ1-1
D: -

CDR3: CASSRGGDGTEAFF
DNA: TGTGCCAGCAGCCGGGGGGGAGATGGTACTGAAGCTTTCTTT
size: -
V: TRBV5-4
J: TRBJ1-1
D: -

CDR3: CASTYTGGGDYGYTF
DNA: TGTGCCAGCACCTATACAGGGGGTGGAGACTATGGCTACACCTTC
size: -
V: TRBV5-4
J: TRBJ1-2
D: TRBD1

CDR3: CASSLIYEQFF
DNA: TGTGCCAGCAGCTTAATTTATGAGCAGTTCTTC
size: -
V: TRBV7-2
J: TRBJ2-1
D: -

CDR3: CASSQDSGAGGYSGELFF
DNA: TGCGCCAGCAGCCAAGATTCCGGGGCCGGGGGCTATTCCGGGGAGCTGTTTTTT
size: few
V: TRBV4-1
J: TRBJ2-2
D: -

CDR3: CASSLVGGGPSGANVLTF
DNA: TGTGCCAGCAGCTTGGTCGGTGGGGGCCCCTCTGGGGCCAACGTCCTGACTTTC
size: -
V: TRBV5-6
J: TRBJ2-6
D: -

CDR3: CASSPQWGGNNEQFF
DNA: TGCGCCAGCAGCCCTCAGTGGGGGGGGAACAATGAGCAGTTCTTC
size: -
V: TRBV5-1
J: TRBJ2-1
D: TRBD2

CDR3: CASSLMRTTEAFF
DNA: TGTGCCAGCAGCTTGATGCGGACCACTGAAGCTTTCTTT
size: -
V: TRBV5-6
J: TRBJ1-1
D: -

CDR3: CASSIRGHEQFF
DNA: TGTGCCAGTAGTATTAGGGGCCATGAGCAGTTCTTC
size: -
V: TRBV19
J: TRBJ2-1
D: -

CDR3: CASSPGTGNQPQHF
DNA: TGTGCCAGCAGCCCCGGGACGGGCAATCAGCCCCAGCATTTT
size: -
V: TRBV27
J: TRBJ1-5
D: -

CDR3: CASSLDSREKLFF
DNA: TGCGCCAGCAGCTTGGACAGTCGGGAAAAACTGTTTTTT
size: -
V: TRBV5-1
J: TRBJ1-4
D: -

CDR3: CASSSEGGRSNQPQHF
DNA: TGTGCCAGCAGCTCGGAAGGGGGAAGGAGCAATCAGCCCCAGCATTTT
size: -
V: TRBV5-6
J: TRBJ1-5
D: -

CDR3: CASSFSDRRETQYF
DNA: TGTGCCAGCAGTTTTTCCGACAGGCGGGAGACCCAGTACTTC
size: -
V: TRBV27
J: TRBJ2-5
D: -

CDR3: CAGSDVRNTEAFF
DNA: TGTGCCGGATCGGACGTCCGGAACACTGAAGCTTTCTTT
size: few
V: TRBV10-3
J: TRBJ1-1
D: -

CDR3: CASSFFGRGDNEQFF
DNA: TGTGCCAGCAGCTTCTTCGGACGGGGGGATAATGAGCAGTTCTTC
size: -
V: TRBV5-8
J: TRBJ2-1
D: TRBD2